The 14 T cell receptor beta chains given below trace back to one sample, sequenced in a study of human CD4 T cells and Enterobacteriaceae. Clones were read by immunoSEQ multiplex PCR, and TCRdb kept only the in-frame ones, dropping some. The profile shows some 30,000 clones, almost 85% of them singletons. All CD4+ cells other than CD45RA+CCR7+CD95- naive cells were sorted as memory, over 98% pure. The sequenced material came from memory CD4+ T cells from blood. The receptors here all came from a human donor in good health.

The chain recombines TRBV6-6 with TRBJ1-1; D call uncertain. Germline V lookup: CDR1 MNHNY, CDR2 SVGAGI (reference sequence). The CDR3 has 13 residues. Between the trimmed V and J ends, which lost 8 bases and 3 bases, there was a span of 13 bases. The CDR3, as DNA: TGTGCCAGCTCAACATCCAGAGACACTGAAGCTTTCTTT. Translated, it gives CASSTSRDTEAFF.

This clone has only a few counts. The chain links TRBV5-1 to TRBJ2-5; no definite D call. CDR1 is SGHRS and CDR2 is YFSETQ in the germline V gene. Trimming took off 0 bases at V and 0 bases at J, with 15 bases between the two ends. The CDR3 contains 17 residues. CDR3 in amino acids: CASSLGLSVGYQETQYF. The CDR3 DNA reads TGCGCCAGCAGCTTGGGGCTCAGTGTTGGGTACCAAGAGACCCAGTACTTC. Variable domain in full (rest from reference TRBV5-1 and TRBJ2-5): KAGVTQTPRYLIKTRGQQVTLSCSPISGHRSVSWYQQTPGQGLQFLFEYFSETQRNKGNFPGRFSGRQFSNSRSEMNVSTLELGDSALYLCASSLGLSVGYQETQYFGPGTRLLVL.

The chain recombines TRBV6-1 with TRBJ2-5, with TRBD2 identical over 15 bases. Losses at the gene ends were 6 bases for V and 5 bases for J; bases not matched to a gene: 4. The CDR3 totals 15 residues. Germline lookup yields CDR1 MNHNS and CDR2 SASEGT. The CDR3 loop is CASRGLAGGPETQYF. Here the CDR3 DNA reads TGTGCCAGCAGAGGACTAGCGGGAGGGCCTGAGACCCAGTACTTC.

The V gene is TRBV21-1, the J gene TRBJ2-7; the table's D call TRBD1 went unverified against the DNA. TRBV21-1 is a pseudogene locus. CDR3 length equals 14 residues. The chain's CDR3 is CASSRQTGFYEQYF. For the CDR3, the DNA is TGTGCCAGCAGCAGACAAACAGGGTTCTACGAGCAGTACTTC.

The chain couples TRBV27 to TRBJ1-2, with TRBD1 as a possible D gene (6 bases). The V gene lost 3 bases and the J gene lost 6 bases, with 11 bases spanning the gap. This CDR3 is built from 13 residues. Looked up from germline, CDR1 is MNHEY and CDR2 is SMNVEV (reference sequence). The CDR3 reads CASSFSTGDGYTF. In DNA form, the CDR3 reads TGTGCCAGCAGTTTCTCGACAGGAGATGGCTACACCTTC.

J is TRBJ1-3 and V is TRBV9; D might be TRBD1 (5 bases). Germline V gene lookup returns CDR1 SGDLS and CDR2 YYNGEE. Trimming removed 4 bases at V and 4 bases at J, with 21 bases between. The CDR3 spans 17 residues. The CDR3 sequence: CASSPRRGANEGNTIYF. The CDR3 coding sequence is TGTGCCAGCAGCCCCCGGAGAGGGGCCAACGAGGGAAACACCATATATTTT.

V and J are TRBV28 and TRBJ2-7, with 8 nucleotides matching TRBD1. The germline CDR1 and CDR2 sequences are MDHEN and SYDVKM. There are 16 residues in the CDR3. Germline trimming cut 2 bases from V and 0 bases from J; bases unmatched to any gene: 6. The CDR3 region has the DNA TGTGCCAGCAGTTTAGATCGGACAGGGACCTCCTACGAGCAGTACTTC. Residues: CASSLDRTGTSYEQYF.

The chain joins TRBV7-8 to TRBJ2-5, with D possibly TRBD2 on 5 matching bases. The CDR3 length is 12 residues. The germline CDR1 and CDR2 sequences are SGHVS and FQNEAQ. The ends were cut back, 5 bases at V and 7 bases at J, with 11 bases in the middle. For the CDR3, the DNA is TGTGCCAGCAGCGCCCAGAGCGGGACCCAGTACTTC. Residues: CASSAQSGTQYF.

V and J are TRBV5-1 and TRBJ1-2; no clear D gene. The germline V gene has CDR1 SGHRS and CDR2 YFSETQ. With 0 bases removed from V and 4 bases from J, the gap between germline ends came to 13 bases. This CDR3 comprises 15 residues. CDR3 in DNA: TGCGCCAGCAGCTTGGTTATCGACGGCCGCTATGGCTACACCTTC. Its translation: CASSLVIDGRYGYTF.

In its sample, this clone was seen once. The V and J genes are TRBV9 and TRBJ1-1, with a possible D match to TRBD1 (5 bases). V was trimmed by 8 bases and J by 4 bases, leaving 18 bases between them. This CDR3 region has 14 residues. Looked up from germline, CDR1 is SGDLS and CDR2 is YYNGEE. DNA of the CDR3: TGTGCCAGTGGCCCCACAGGATATCCCACTGAAGCTTTCTTT. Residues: CASGPTGYPTEAFF.

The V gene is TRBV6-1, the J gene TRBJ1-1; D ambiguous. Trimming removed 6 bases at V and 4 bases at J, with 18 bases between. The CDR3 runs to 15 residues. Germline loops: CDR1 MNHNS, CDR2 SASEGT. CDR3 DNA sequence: TGTGCCAGCAGCCAAGAGACGGCGCCACGCACTGAAGCTTTCTTT. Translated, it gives CASSQETAPRTEAFF.

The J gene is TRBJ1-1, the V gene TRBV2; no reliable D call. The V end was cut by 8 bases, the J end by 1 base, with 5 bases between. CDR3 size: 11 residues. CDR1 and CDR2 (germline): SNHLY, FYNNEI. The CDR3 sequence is CASQENTEAFF. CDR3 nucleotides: TGTGCCAGCCAGGAGAACACTGAAGCTTTCTTT.

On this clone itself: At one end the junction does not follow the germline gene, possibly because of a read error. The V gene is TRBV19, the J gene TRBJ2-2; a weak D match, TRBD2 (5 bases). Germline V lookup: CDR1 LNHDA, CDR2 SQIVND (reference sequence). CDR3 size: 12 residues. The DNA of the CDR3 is TGTGCAAGTAGCGAAGGGACCGGGGAGCTGTTTTTT. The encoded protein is CASSEGTGELFF.

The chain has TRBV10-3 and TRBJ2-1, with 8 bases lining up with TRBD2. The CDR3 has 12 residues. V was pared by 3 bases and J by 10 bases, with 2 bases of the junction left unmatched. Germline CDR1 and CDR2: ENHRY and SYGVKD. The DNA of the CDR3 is TGTGCCATCAGTGATGCTAGCGGGGAGCAGTTCTTC. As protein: CAISDASGEQFF.